Each of the 16 T cell receptor beta chains below was sequenced from the same sample in a study of blood T cell repertoires in COVID-19. Sequenced by immunoSEQ multiplex PCR; TCRdb stores in-frame clones only, minus some. This table has about 130,000 clones, more than 75% appearing once. The source material was peripheral blood. All receptors come from a man in his sixties who had recovered from COVID-19.

V is TRBV7-2 and J is TRBJ2-1; 14 nucleotides match TRBD2. Germline V CDR1 and CDR2: SGHTA, FQGNSA. Germline trimming cut 5 bases from V and 1 base from J; bases unmatched to any gene: 4. The CDR3 has 17 residues. In DNA form, the CDR3 reads TGTGCCAGCAGCGCAGGACTAGCGGGAGGTTCCTACAATGAGCAGTTCTTC. Protein: CASSAGLAGGSYNEQFF.

CDR3 loop: CASSPERGLPQPQHF. DNA for the CDR3: TGTGCCAGCAGTCCGGAAAGGGGGCTCCCTCAGCCCCAGCATTTT. The chain combines TRBV27 with TRBJ1-5; TRBD1 agrees at 7 bases. The J segment lost 6 bases and the V segment lost 5 bases, leaving 10 bases of the junction unmatched. The CDR3 extends over 15 amino acids. Germline V lookup: CDR1 MNHEY, CDR2 SMNVEV (reference sequence).

The rearrangement uses TRBV27 and TRBJ2-5; 8 nucleotides match TRBD1. The length of the CDR3 is 14 residues. CDR1 and CDR2 (germline): MNHEY, SMNVEV (reference sequence). The trim removed 6 bases at V and 5 bases at J, leaving 8 bases unmatched. The CDR3 nucleotides are TGTGCCAGCAGATACAGGGGGATGGGGGAGACCCAGTACTTC. This encodes CASRYRGMGETQYF.

This sequence joins TRBV28 and TRBJ1-2; 7 bases agree with TRBD1. This CDR3 has 13 amino acids. V shed 2 bases, J shed 8 bases, and the junction held 5 bases outside the gene matches. Looked up from germline, CDR1 is MDHEN and CDR2 is SYDVKM. The CDR3 nucleotides are TGTGCCAGCAGTTTAGACAGGGCGCAAGGCTACACCTTC. This gives the protein CASSLDRAQGYTF.

The chain uses TRBV4-1 and TRBJ2-3; TRBD2 agrees at 8 bases. Germline-derived CDR1 and CDR2 are MGHRA and YSYEKL. The CDR3 consists of 12 residues. With 4 bases clipped from V and 7 bases from J, the junction kept 1 base outside the gene matches. The CDR3 bases are TGCGCCAGCAGCCGCGGGAGGTATACGCAGTATTTT. This sequence encodes CASSRGRYTQYF.

The V call is TRBV11-2, the J call TRBJ2-2; D is possibly TRBD2 (6 bases). This CDR3 contains 12 residues. The germline CDR1 and CDR2 sequences are SGHAT and FQNNGV. V lost 8 bases, J lost 5 bases, and 9 bases lay in between. This CDR3 is CASGRETGELFF. Written as DNA, the CDR3 is TGTGCCAGCGGGCGGGAAACCGGGGAGCTGTTTTTT.

This rearrangement joins TRBV2 to TRBJ2-1; the match to TRBD2 covers 9 bases. The CDR3 covers 15 residues. The V gene end was trimmed by 5 bases and the J gene end by 5 bases; junction bases not matched to a gene: 7. The germline gives CDR1 SNHLY, CDR2 FYNNEI. The CDR3 coding sequence is TGTGCCAGCAGTATAAGGACTAGCGCTAACAATGAGCAGTTCTTC. Translated, it gives CASSIRTSANNEQFF.

A single count supports this clone. The chain is built from TRBV6-5 and TRBJ1-2; D might be TRBD1 (6 bases). Germline V gene lookup returns CDR1 MNHEY and CDR2 SVGAGI. Trimming removed 6 bases from V and 3 bases from J, with 11 bases in between. The CDR3 consists of 13 residues. CDR3 coding DNA: TGTGCCAGCAGAACAGGGAACGACTATGGCTACACCTTC. This translates into CASRTGNDYGYTF.

The V gene is TRBV7-2, the J gene TRBJ2-2; TRBD1 agrees at 9 bases. V shed 3 bases and J 5 bases; nucleotides not matched to a gene: 1. The CDR3 contains 14 residues. CDR1 and CDR2 from the germline V gene are SGHTA and FQGNSA. In DNA form, the CDR3 reads TGTGCCAGCAGCTTGACAGGGGGAACCGGGGAGCTGTTTTTT. Its translation is CASSLTGGTGELFF.

J is TRBJ1-6 and V is TRBV10-3, with D maybe TRBD1 (6 bases). The CDR3 sequence is 14 residues long. Between the trimmed V and J ends, which lost 6 bases and 7 bases, there was a span of 13 bases. Germline V gene lookup returns CDR1 ENHRY and CDR2 SYGVKD. The CDR3 DNA sequence: TGTGCCATCAGGGGTCAACAGGGAAATTCACCCCTCCACTTT. Protein: CAIRGQQGNSPLHF.

This sequence joins TRBV18 and TRBJ1-1; D uncertain. Trimming cost V 3 bases and J 6 bases, with 8 bases left between them. In germline, CDR1 is KGHSH, CDR2 LQKENI. This CDR3 comprises 12 residues. The CDR3 coding sequence is TGTGCCAGCTCACCGGTGGGCTCTGAAGCTTTCTTT. This translates into CASSPVGSEAFF.

In nucleotides, the CDR3 is TGTGCCAGCTCCCTCCAGGGACAGTCGTCGGAGACCCAGTACTTC. Protein sequence: CASSLQGQSSETQYF. V gene TRBV18 combines with J gene TRBJ2-5; the match to TRBD1 covers 7 bases. The CDR3 is 15 amino acids. The V gene end was trimmed by 6 bases and the J gene end by 5 bases; junction bases not matched to a gene: 12. Germline lookup yields CDR1 KGHSH and CDR2 LQKENI.

The chain recombines TRBV24-1 with TRBJ2-3; TRBD2 might be the D (5 bases). There are 14 residues in the CDR3. Trimming left V 5 bases short and J 1 base short, with 9 bases between. Germline loops: CDR1 KGHDR, CDR2 SFDVKD. DNA of the CDR3: TGTGCCACCAGTGTCGAGGGCCGCACAGATACGCAGTATTTT. Amino acid sequence: CATSVEGRTDTQYF.

This chain joins TRBV18 and TRBJ1-4, with D uncertain. From germline, CDR1 is KGHSH and CDR2 LQKENI. This CDR3 has 16 residues. Trimming shortened V by 6 bases and J by 9 bases, and 23 bases separated the two germline ends. Written as DNA, the CDR3 is TGTGCCAGCTCCGGGGAGGAGCGGGGATTGTCGAAAAAACTGTTTTTT. Translation: CASSGEERGLSKKLFF.

The sample holds one count of this clone. At one boundary the junction diverges from the germline segment, which might be a read error. The chain has TRBV3-1 (or the pseudogene TRBV3-2) and TRBJ1-4; D remains ambiguous. The CDR3 covers 13 residues. Germline-derived CDR1 and CDR2 are LGHDT and YNNKEL (reference sequence). The chain's CDR3 is CASSQDGPAGTDF. The CDR3 DNA is TGTGCCAGCAGCCAAGATGGGCCCGCCGGCACGGATTTT.

In this sample, this clone turned up once. The same CDR3 is also encoded by other DNA sequences in this sample. The chain carries TRBV28 and TRBJ1-1, with D perhaps matching TRBD1 (5 bases). Trimming shortened V by 2 bases and J by 2 bases, and 9 bases separated the two germline ends. This CDR3 has 14 amino acids. Germline loops: CDR1 MDHEN, CDR2 SYDVKM. The DNA of the CDR3 is TGTGCCAGCAGTTTACAGGGACTAAACACTGAAGCTTTCTTT. Protein sequence: CASSLQGLNTEAFF.